Below, 32 T cell receptor beta chains from the same sample are listed, as sequenced in a study. A single record per CDR3 protein comes from TCRdb applying MiXCR to the RT-PCR reads. Of hundreds of thousands of distinct CDR3 sequences in the sample, over 12% are singletons; the top ten hold 3% to 4.5%. The sequencing input was memory CD4+ T cells from blood. Source of these receptors: a female donor in good health, serving as a healthy control.

The chain links TRBV5-1 to TRBJ1-2, with 7 bases identical to TRBD1. CDR1 and CDR2 (germline): SGHRS, YFSETQ. The CDR3 is made up of 14 amino acids. Trimming removed 4 bases from V and 4 bases from J; junction bases left unmatched: 7. The CDR3 here is CASSSAGTAYGYTF. The CDR3 DNA follows: TGCGCCAGCAGCAGTGCCGGGACAGCCTATGGCTACACCTTC.

This clonotype was observed at least ten times. The genes are TRBV12-3 or TRBV12-4 and TRBJ2-2, with D unclear. The CDR3 runs 14 residues. V lost 1 base to trimming and J lost 1 base, with 4 bases between them. The CDR3 spells CASSLDENTGELFF. The CDR3 DNA sequence: TGTGCCAGCAGTTTAGACGAGAACACCGGGGAGCTGTTTTTT.

This clonotype was observed many times. The V and J genes are TRBV20-1 and TRBJ2-7; 10 bases agree with TRBD1. Losses at the gene ends were 6 bases for V and 0 bases for J; bases not matched to a gene: 2. This CDR3 spans 13 amino acids. From germline, CDR1 is DFQATT and CDR2 SNEGSKA (reference sequence). DNA of the CDR3: TGCAGTGCCAGGACAGGGGGCTCCTACGAGCAGTACTTC. Translating gives CSARTGGSYEQYF.

The chain combines TRBV20-1 with TRBJ1-1; D remains unclear. The CDR3 is 13 residues long. Trimming took 3 bases from V and 0 from J, leaving 8 bases between them. Germline V gene data show CDR1 as DFQATT and CDR2 as SNEGSKA (reference sequence). The CDR3 nucleotides read TGCAGTGCTAGGGAGATCTTGAACACTGAAGCTTTCTTT. It is translated as CSAREILNTEAFF.

V is TRBV24-1 and J is TRBJ2-6; 7 bases match TRBD1. After removal of 5 bases from V and 3 bases from J, the junction contained 6 bases not matched to a gene. This CDR3 has 16 amino acids. From germline, CDR1 is KGHDR and CDR2 SFDVKD. CDR3 DNA: TGTGCCACCAGTGCGACAGGGCGAGGTGGGGCCAACGTCCTGACTTTC. Translation: CATSATGRGGANVLTF.

This chain's CDR3 is CASGLVAGGNNEQFF. The CDR3, as DNA: TGTGCTAGTGGTTTGGTAGCGGGAGGGAACAATGAGCAGTTCTTC. The chain carries TRBV12-5 and TRBJ2-1; 10 bases are a match to TRBD2. The germline gives CDR1 LGHNT, CDR2 FRNRAP. CDR3 length equals 15 residues. Losses at the gene ends were 0 bases for V and 5 bases for J; bases not matched to a gene: 1. The whole variable domain, remainder taken from reference TRBV12-5 and TRBJ2-1, is DARVTQTPRHKVTEMGQEVTMRCQPILGHNTVFWYRQTMMQGLELLAYFRNRAPLDDSGMPKDRFSAEMPDATLATLKIQPSEPRDSAVYFCASGLVAGGNNEQFFGPGTRLTVL.

This clonotype was recorded at least ten times. This chain links TRBV20-1 with TRBJ1-2, with D unresolved. V dropped 5 bases and J dropped 8 bases, with 18 bases sitting between them. CDR3 size: 13 residues. Germline V gene lookup returns CDR1 DFQATT and CDR2 SNEGSKA (reference sequence). CDR3 region: CSAPIRGSGGYTF. Written as DNA, the CDR3 is TGCAGTGCTCCAATACGGGGTTCCGGAGGCTACACCTTC.

This clonotype was observed a handful of times. V is TRBV7-8 and J is TRBJ1-6; no clear D. This CDR3 spans 13 amino acids. Germline V gene lookup returns CDR1 SGHVS and CDR2 FQNEAQ. V was cut by 6 bases and J by 8 bases, with 11 bases left in between. DNA for the CDR3: TGTGCCAGCAGGCAAACGGCGGATTCACCCCTCCACTTT. Amino acids: CASRQTADSPLHF.

This clonotype was detected a few times. The chain recombines TRBV20-1 with TRBJ2-2, with 8 bases aligning to TRBD1. Germline V CDR1 and CDR2: DFQATT, SNEGSKA (reference sequence). The CDR3 is made up of 17 amino acids. V lost 1 base and J lost 4; bases outside the gene matches: 11. The CDR3, as DNA: TGCAGTGCTAGAGCCCCGCTCGGACAGGGATCCACCGGGGAGCTGTTTTTT. Its protein is CSARAPLGQGSTGELFF.

This clonotype was detected many times. This chain connects TRBV7-2 to TRBJ2-3; 9 nucleotides match TRBD1. CDR3 size: 15 residues. Germline V gives CDR1 SGHTA, CDR2 FQGNSA. V lost 2 bases, J lost 4 bases, and 4 bases stayed unmatched. The DNA for the CDR3 is TGTGCCAGCAGCTTAAGGGACAGGGATCCAGATACGCAGTATTTT. It yields the protein CASSLRDRDPDTQYF.

The chain links TRBV30 to TRBJ1-1; tentatively, D is TRBD1 (5 bases). Germline V CDR1 and CDR2: GTSNPN, SVGIG (reference sequence). CDR3 length equals 11 residues. Trimming removed 2 bases from V and 10 bases from J, with 11 bases in between. The CDR3 sequence: CAWSRREGAFF. CDR3 nucleotide sequence: TGTGCCTGGAGTCGCAGGGAGGGAGCTTTCTTT.

The gene calls are TRBV27 and TRBJ1-2, with 9 bases lining up with TRBD1. Germline trimming cut 5 bases from V and 5 bases from J; bases unmatched to any gene: 9. Germline CDR1 and CDR2: MNHEY and SMNVEV (reference sequence). The CDR3 is 15 residues long. The CDR3 DNA sequence: TGTGCCAGCAGTCCCGGGACAGGGCCAAAATATGGCTACACCTTC. This encodes CASSPGTGPKYGYTF.

In this sample, this clonotype turned up many times. CDR3 protein: CASSFRDSRLGGELFF. DNA of the CDR3: TGCGCCAGCAGTTTCAGGGACAGCCGCCTTGGTGGGGAGCTGTTTTTT. The chain employs TRBV4-3 and TRBJ2-2; 7 bases line up with TRBD1. CDR1 LGHNA and CDR2 YSLEER come from the germline V gene. CDR3 length: 16 residues. V shed 6 bases and J 8 bases; nucleotides not matched to a gene: 15.

The chain has TRBV20-1 and TRBJ1-5; D not certain. Trimming cost V 0 bases and J 7 bases, with 10 bases left between them. The CDR3 consists of 13 residues. Germline V gene lookup returns CDR1 DFQATT and CDR2 SNEGSKA (reference sequence). The CDR3 DNA is TGCAGTGCTAGAGACGGGCTCGGGCAGCCCCAGCATTTT. As protein: CSARDGLGQPQHF.

This clonotype was seen ten or more times. V and J are TRBV12-3 or TRBV12-4 and TRBJ2-5; 7 bases map to TRBD2. V shed 3 bases and J 6 bases; nucleotides not matched to a gene: 4. This CDR3 is built from 13 residues. This chain's CDR3 is CASSLTSRQTQYF. The CDR3 DNA follows: TGTGCCAGCAGTTTGACTAGCAGGCAGACCCAGTACTTC.

The rearrangement joins TRBV5-1 to TRBJ2-1; the D is unclear. In germline, CDR1 is SGHRS, CDR2 YFSETQ. This CDR3 comprises 16 residues. V was trimmed by 8 bases and J by 9 bases, leaving 27 bases between them. CDR3 loop: CASRRGEPPSSSEQFF. CDR3 in DNA: TGCGCCAGTCGGCGTGGAGAGCCTCCTTCTTCCAGTGAGCAGTTCTTC.

This clonotype came up many times. The chain combines TRBV29-1 with TRBJ2-3; D ambiguous. The CDR3 runs 12 residues. V was cut by 6 bases and J by 5 bases, with 12 bases left in between. Germline V lookup: CDR1 SQVTM, CDR2 ANQGSEA. CDR3 loop: CSVVQTLDTQYF. The CDR3 region has the DNA TGCAGCGTGGTCCAGACCTTAGATACGCAGTATTTT.

This clonotype was seen only a few times. The chain couples TRBV5-8 to TRBJ2-1; TRBD2 aligns across 12 bases. V lost 2 bases, J lost 8 bases, and 14 bases stayed unmatched. There are 18 residues in the CDR3. Germline loops: CDR1 SGHTS, CDR2 YDEGEE. The CDR3 DNA reads as TGTGCCAGCAGCTTAACCCTCCAAGGACTAGCGGGACCCGATGAGCAGTTCTTC. Its protein product is CASSLTLQGLAGPDEQFF.

The chain is built from TRBV28 and TRBJ1-1; D remains ambiguous. This CDR3 comprises 13 residues. Germline lookup yields CDR1 MDHEN and CDR2 SYDVKM. Trimming cost V 6 bases and J 1 base, with 9 bases left between them. The CDR3 nucleotides read TGTGCCAGCAGACAGATACAGAACACTGAAGCTTTCTTT. Its protein product is CASRQIQNTEAFF.

This clonotype was seen a handful of times. The chain joins TRBV27 to TRBJ2-7; D perhaps matches TRBD2 (6 bases). Trimming took off 5 bases at V and 2 bases at J, with 16 bases between the two ends. Germline V gene lookup returns CDR1 MNHEY and CDR2 SMNVEV (reference sequence). The CDR3 has 15 residues. CDR3 in DNA: TGTGCCAGCAGTGGACCGGGAGATGGGGCCTACGAGCAGTACTTC. It translates to CASSGPGDGAYEQYF.

There are a few counts of this clonotype. The V gene is TRBV7-9, the J gene TRBJ1-6; no clear D. V was clipped by 3 bases and J by 8 bases, with 5 bases between them. The CDR3 sequence is 12 residues long. Germline V CDR1 and CDR2: SEHNR, FQNEAQ (reference sequence). The CDR3 sequence: CASSLEYSPLHF. The CDR3 DNA is TGTGCCAGCAGCTTGGAGTATTCACCCCTCCACTTT.

This clonotype was picked up many times. J is TRBJ1-2 and V is TRBV6-5; D gene uncertain. The CDR3 is 16 amino acids. The V gene's germline CDR1 is MNHEY and CDR2 SVGAGI. The germline V and J ends were trimmed by 4 bases and 2 bases, with 17 bases remaining between them. CDR3 sequence: CASSSRRILTNYGYTF. The DNA for the CDR3 is TGTGCCAGCAGTTCTCGACGGATCCTCACCAACTATGGCTACACCTTC.

V usage is TRBV6-1 and J usage is TRBJ1-5; possible D gene TRBD1, 5 bases. V was trimmed by 2 bases and J by 4 bases, leaving 15 bases between them. Germline V gene data show CDR1 as MNHNS and CDR2 as SASEGT. The CDR3 covers 16 residues. CDR3 DNA: TGTGCCAGCAGTGAAATGGTGCGGGCAGGGAATCAGCCCCAGCATTTT. This translates into CASSEMVRAGNQPQHF.

This chain links TRBV7-2 with TRBJ2-1; D is uncertain. The CDR3 extends over 11 amino acids. Germline V gene sequence: CDR1 SGHTA, CDR2 FQGNSA. V gave up 3 bases and J gave up 9 bases, with 6 bases separating them. The CDR3 DNA reads TGTGCCAGCAGCTTTTCCCGTGAGCAGTTCTTC. Its protein is CASSFSREQFF.

V gene TRBV12-3 or TRBV12-4 combines with J gene TRBJ1-2; no definite D call. There are 14 residues in the CDR3. With 3 bases removed from V and 3 bases from J, the gap between germline ends came to 11 bases. In nucleotides, the CDR3 is TGTGCCAGCAGTTTCTTGGGATTGGACTATGGCTACACCTTC. Its protein is CASSFLGLDYGYTF.

The chain employs TRBV11-2 and TRBJ1-5, with D possibly matching TRBD1 (5 bases). The CDR3 extends over 14 amino acids. Looked up from germline, CDR1 is SGHAT and CDR2 is FQNNGV. Trimming removed 3 bases from V and 10 bases from J, with 16 bases in between. As DNA, the CDR3 is TGTGCCAGCAGCTTGGGGGAGGCGATCAGCCCCCAGCATTTT. It encodes CASSLGEAISPQHF.

The chain is built from TRBV20-1 and TRBJ2-1; D may be TRBD1 (5 bases). Trimming stripped 3 bases from V and 10 bases from J, with 25 bases between. The CDR3 has 16 amino acids. Germline lookup yields CDR1 DFQATT and CDR2 SNEGSKA (reference sequence). CDR3 nucleotide sequence: TGCAGTGCTAGTTCAAGTAGTTTCGGGCAATCAGGGGAGCAGTTCTTC. Amino acids: CSASSSSFGQSGEQFF.

The V gene is TRBV25-1, the J gene TRBJ1-5; D remains unclear. Germline CDR1 reads MGHDK; CDR2 reads SYGVNS. V was shortened by 4 bases and J by 2 bases, with 6 bases between the two germline ends. The CDR3 consists of 13 residues. DNA of the CDR3: TGTGCCAGCAGTGTGTTGGGCAATCAGCCCCAGCATTTT. This sequence encodes CASSVLGNQPQHF.

This clonotype was observed many times. This sequence joins TRBV6-5 and TRBJ2-4, with TRBD1 identical over 7 bases. Germline V lookup: CDR1 MNHEY, CDR2 SVGAGI. V trimming: 2 bases; J trimming: 13 bases; junction bases outside the gene matches: 2. There are 11 residues in the CDR3. Here the CDR3 DNA reads TGTGCCAGCAGTTACGCGGACAGGCAGTACTTC. Its protein product is CASSYADRQYF.

The sample holds many counts of this clonotype. The chain links TRBV5-1 to TRBJ2-5; D perhaps matches TRBD1 (6 bases). Germline V gives CDR1 SGHRS, CDR2 YFSETQ. The CDR3 sequence is 13 residues long. Trimming shortened V by 3 bases and J by 4 bases, and 10 bases separated the two germline ends. In DNA, the CDR3 is TGCGCCAGCAGCTCAGGGGCGGGAGAGACCCAGTACTTC. Encoded protein: CASSSGAGETQYF.

This clonotype was picked up many times. The rearrangement links TRBV27 to TRBJ1-5; 9 nucleotides agree with TRBD1. Germline V lookup: CDR1 MNHEY, CDR2 SMNVEV (reference sequence). The CDR3 contains 17 residues. Trimming at V came to 6 bases and at J to 4 bases, leaving 13 bases not matched to a gene. CDR3 DNA: TGTGCCAGCAGCCACGGGCCGGGACAGGGATTAAATCAGCCCCAGCATTTT. It specifies CASSHGPGQGLNQPQHF.

This clonotype appeared a few times. CDR3 loop: CASSAFVGVGEKLFF. The CDR3 region has the DNA TGCGCCAGCAGCGCCTTCGTCGGGGTCGGGGAAAAACTGTTTTTT. The chain recombines TRBV5-1 with TRBJ1-4; no clear D. CDR1 is SGHRS, CDR2 YFSETQ, per germline. V was pared by 4 bases and J by 8 bases, with 18 bases between. The CDR3 sequence is 15 residues long. Supplemented by reference TRBV5-1 and TRBJ1-4, the full variable domain reads KAGVTQTPRYLIKTRGQQVTLSCSPISGHRSVSWYQQTPGQGLQFLFEYFSETQRNKGNFPGRFSGRQFSNSRSEMNVSTLELGDSALYLCASSAFVGVGEKLFFGSGTQLSVL.